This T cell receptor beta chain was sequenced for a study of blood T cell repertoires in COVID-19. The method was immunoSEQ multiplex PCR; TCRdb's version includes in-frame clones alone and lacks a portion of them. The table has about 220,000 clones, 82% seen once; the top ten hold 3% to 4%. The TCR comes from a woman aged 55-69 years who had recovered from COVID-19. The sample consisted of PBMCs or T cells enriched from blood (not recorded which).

The CDR3 bases are TGTGCCAGCAGAGAGACGAACACCGGGGAGCTGTTTTTT. It codes for CASRETNTGELFF. The rearrangement links TRBV7-2 to TRBJ2-2, with D hard to call. Per the germline V gene, CDR1 is SGHTA and CDR2 is FQGNSA. V was shortened by 6 bases and J by 0 bases, with 5 bases between the two germline ends. CDR3 length: 13 amino acids.